This TCR beta chain was sequenced in a study of cytomegalovirus exposure and HLA in healthy donors. Study-wide results and caveats: In a later analysis, donors in an Asian-associated ancestry cluster reportedly had fewer N-insertions in productive TCRs than the cohort mean.

60 Vbeta and 13 Jbeta primers were used in PCR. Produced via immunoSEQ multiplex PCR; TCRdb's table is partial and in-frame only. The table includes roughly 100,000 clones, roughly 82% detected once. Of note for this clone: Its cognate antigen is unknown.

Unrecorded immune exposure was likely among donors, who were nominally healthy when sampled. Sequencing used PBMCs. This receptor was obtained from a woman aged 45-60 years in good health and CMV-seropositive.

The CDR3 region has the DNA TGCAGCGTTGTCCCCGGTGAAGCTTTCTTT. Amino acid sequence: CSVVPGEAFF. The chain carries TRBV29-1 and TRBJ1-1; no definite D call. Germline V gene lookup returns CDR1 SQVTM and CDR2 ANQGSEA. The CDR3 runs to 10 residues. Deletions cut 4 bases from V and 7 bases from J, with 7 bases between.